The source of this TCR beta chain is a study of a mutant IDH1 vaccine in newly diagnosed glioma. Turning to the study itself: Earlier care involved radiotherapy, temozolomide, or both, and the majority received both.

Sequencing was performed with immunoSEQ multiplex PCR; in TCRdb, only in-frame clones are kept and a portion is missing. The table has about 88,000 clones, approximately 80% seen once. The table lists this clone with a few counts. Germline V gene data show CDR1 as SGHRS and CDR2 as YFSETQ. The V end was cut by 2 bases, the J end by 0 bases, with 5 bases between. CDR3 length equals 14 residues. Time point denoted: baseline, week 1 (first vaccination visit). Treatment specified: pre-vaccination baseline after standard-of-care therapy. The TCR originated in a man in his forties with glioma. Some clones in this sample may be carry-over from other donors' samples. Material: PBMCs, obtained from a glioma patient treated with radiotherapy, temozolomide or both. The chain combines TRBV5-1 with TRBJ2-2; no clear D. The CDR3 DNA is TGCGCCAGCAGCTTTTATACGAACACCGGGGAGCTGTTTTTT. This sequence encodes CASSFYTNTGELFF.